This paragraph covers one T cell receptor beta chain sequence. This receptor's antigen is unknown. Base qualities are not recorded, but no much larger clone differs from it by a single base. Trimming takes 6 bases from V and 2 bases from J, and the germline ends sit 7 bases apart. The CDR3 has 13 amino acids, counting the end cysteine and phenylalanine. This entry keeps only the CDR3 DNA: 39 bases, framed from base 1. CDR1 and CDR2 are read off the germline V gene (reference sequence) as LNHDA and SQIVND. The cohort was made up of roughly 670 healthy bone marrow donors. At the time of sampling, every cohort member was nominally healthy, though immune exposures that went unrecorded were likely present. The donor was CMV seropositive and belonged to the group of about 290 seropositive cohort members. Every donor gave a peripheral blood sample, and the peripheral blood mononuclear cells from that sample were used for TCR beta sequencing. The Qiagen DNeasy Blood Extraction Kit was used to extract genomic DNA from the blood cell samples.

The sample originates from a study of cytomegalovirus exposure and HLA in healthy donors (dated by TCRdb to about 2017). Regarding the complete study: In an earlier analysis of 450 to 750 of the donors, approximately 300 Gb of sequence data and 120 million or so unique TCR beta sequences from some 170 million T cells were reported. About 310 gigabases of sequencing data and tens of millions of unique TCR sequences were included in an early release covering several hundred HLA-typed donors. The genetic ancestry cluster associated with self-reported Caucasian donors included 81% of the approximately 410 genotyped donors. The study aimed to test whether cataloging public T cell receptors could reveal signatures of past pathogen exposure. The T cell repertoires of 666 subjects were profiled by immunosequencing and related to cytomegalovirus serostatus. Along with the roughly 700-subject first cohort, a separate validation cohort of 120 different subjects was used. To predict cytomegalovirus infection status, the study combined high-throughput TCR immunosequencing, statistical association of individual TCRs with disease status, and machine learning. A later analysis re-analyzed previously published TCR beta repertoires from 660 or so donors and added high-resolution HLA genotyping to study TCR occurrence patterns. Rather than drawing on any new phenotypic data, the later analysis identified candidate immune exposures from TCR beta sequences and the way those sequences occurred across donors. An earlier analysis of 450 to 750 of the donors used high-throughput TCR beta sequencing to judge whether each TCR beta V gene segment behaved as functional or pseudogenic. Donor age, sex, ethnicity and CMV serostatus were compiled together with the repertoire data. Genome-wide SNP genotypes for about 65% of the 666 donors were used in a later genetic analysis, which treated that subset as a discovery cohort. Every discovery cohort repertoire had been produced on one sequencing platform. HLA typing included class I and class II loci at four-digit resolution. Typing coverage differed by locus: A, B, C, DRB1 and DQB1 were typed in roughly 629-630 donors, DQA1 in about 550, DPA1 in around 610, and DPB1 in 450 to 490. Because of strong linkage in the cohort, a few DR-DQ haplotypes were treated as single units for association and clustering. Among roughly 400 genotyped donors of the cohort, an average of around 240,000 unique TCR beta nucleotide sequences were sequenced per donor, roughly a sixth of them non-productive.

The library was made by the immunoSEQ multiplex PCR assay. For the multiplex PCR, a mixture combining 60 forward primers for TCR Vbeta segments and 13 reverse primers for TCR Jbeta segments was used. The CDR3 region of rearranged TCR beta genes was amplified from genomic DNA with a multiplex PCR assay. Amplified TCR beta libraries were sequenced as 87-base-pair reads on the Illumina HiSeq System. In the authors' own workflow: A later analysis counted some 74 million unique TCR beta chains across the approximately 700 repertoires, and some 11 million of these chains were shared by at least two donors. Raw reads were error-corrected and collapsed into unique sequences with a nearest-neighbor algorithm that merged closely related sequences to remove PCR and sequencing errors. V, D and J gene segments were assigned by aligning CDR3 sequences to IMGT reference sequences. For a sequence to be retained, a match of at least six nucleotides was required to both a V gene segment and a J gene segment. A rearrangement counted as productive if the CDR3 had no stop codons and remained in frame with V and J, and every other rearrangement counted as non-productive. CDR3 was defined by IMGT convention, running from the second conserved V-encoded cysteine to the conserved J-encoded phenylalanine. The earlier analysis of 550 to 650 of the donors excluded any sequence lacking an unambiguous match to a single V gene segment. In an earlier analysis of some 590 of the donors, a V segment was called functional when productive rearrangements were above 56.7%, and segregating when the standard deviation between donors exceeded 5%. To diagnose cytomegalovirus status from the catalog of TCR beta chain sequences, a statistical classification framework was built. A later analysis assigned V and J genes by comparing TCR nucleotide sequences with IMGT/GENE-DB human TR gene sequences. The TCRdist pipeline was used in a later analysis to assign CDR3 sequences and most-parsimonious VDJ recombination scenarios. A later analysis defined each TCR beta chain by its CDR3 amino acid sequence plus V-gene family, and excluded reads lacking a unique V-gene family. To address suspected cross-contamination and a sequencing artifact, a later analysis removed approximately 600 highly shared, low-generation-probability nucleotide sequences. For each public chain, a later analysis derived a clonal expansion index from normalized ranks of inferred template counts within each repertoire. In a later analysis, generation probabilities were computed with a VDJ recombination model fitted to out-of-frame rearrangements, and the resulting probabilities were checked against IGoR. A later analysis scored TCR-TCR, TCR-HLA and TCR-CMV co-occurrence with hypergeometric tests, applying a repertoire-size bias correction to TCR pairs. In a later analysis, false discovery rates were estimated by permuting HLA or CMV assignments 20 times. A later analysis grouped co-occurring TCRs with DBSCAN, adding TCRdist sequence similarity when clustering within HLA-allele-positive subsets. Repertoires with fewer than 30,000 or more than 120,000 public chains, plus five repertoires with anomalous nucleotide sharing, were excluded from co-occurrence clustering. TCRdb mirrors the immuneACCESS table, restricted to in-frame sequences. Some clones are absent from its copies; in checked studies, under half trace to an unresolved V gene, and the reason for the others is unknown. The DNA gave D and trimming, while V, J and clone size come from that table. The sample includes about 140,000 clones, with around three quarters observed a single time. The ten largest clones take up about 6.5% of the sample.

General findings and caveats noted by the study authors: In a later genetic analysis, a missense DCLRE1C variant was associated with V-gene and J-gene trimming of TCR beta chains, and the association was replicated in an independent cohort. In a later analysis, HLA-associated TCR beta chains were found to be more clonally expanded and to have lower generation probabilities than equally common non-associated chains. Linkage disequilibrium might explain the correlated functional status among segregating V segments, but an unknown experimental factor could not be excluded. In a later analysis, several top co-occurrence clusters were reported to appear linked to parvovirus B19, influenza, CMV and Epstein-Barr virus. Broadly in line with IMGT annotations, most TCR beta V segments showed up in productive rearrangements about 87% or about 30% of the time in an earlier analysis of around 550 of the donors. A later analysis found that TCR association rates varied across HLA loci, with DRB1 alleles showing the most associated TCRs and HLA-C alleles the fewest. The authors suggested that the approach could potentially be generalized to other disease states and immunological phenotypes. HLA typing was unavailable for some donors at each locus, so association tests used only the typed subset. In vitro tests confirmed that a few of the cytomegalovirus-associated TCR beta chains recognize cytomegalovirus antigens. In the study, 150 to 200 TCR beta chains were listed as associated with cytomegalovirus. A further reported finding was that TCR beta sequences accurately predicted the HLA-A and HLA-B alleles for most subjects in the first cohort. Because counts were too low, roughly 17 rarely observed V segments, including chromosome 9 orphons, were left out of the earlier analysis of over 550 of the donors. A group of highly shared sequence variants was considered likely to be a technical artifact of the sequencing pipeline. CMV serostatus was the only immune exposure information available for the cohort. The cohort was sequenced for TCR beta chains only, and without alpha or paired-chain data the features that could be detected were limited. Most TCR sequences were observed very rarely across donors, whereas some public TCRs were present in many individuals. Specific HLA alleles were associated with over 15,000 TCR beta sequences at a false discovery rate of 0.05 in a later analysis. The presence/absence analyses assumed that sequencing depth was roughly uniform across donors, and that assumption may not be true. When HLA alleles, especially DR and DQ, strongly co-occurred, attributing TCR associations to individual alleles was difficult. Most CMV-associated TCR beta chains appeared to be HLA-restricted in a later analysis, and the HLA associations seemed to be driven largely by CMV exposure. A later genetic analysis reported fewer N-insertions in productive TCRs among donors in an Asian-associated ancestry cluster than the roughly 700-donor mean. The classifier was reported to diagnose cytomegalovirus status with high specificity and sensitivity in both the original and validation cohorts. Some IMGT-functional V segments, including TRBV6-2 and TRBV6-3, could not be distinguished by the 87-base-pair reads and were therefore excluded.

Material: PBMCs. The sequence is built from TRBV19 and TRBJ1-4, and TRBD1 may be the D gene, going by 5 matching bases. The sequence was collected from a man aged 40-50 years in good health and CMV-seropositive. The sequenced DNA: TGTGCCAGTAGGAAGGGGACTAATGAAAAACTGTTTTTT. It is translated as CASRKGTNEKLFF.